Below are 15 T cell receptor beta chains sequenced from a single sample in a study of T cells in Graves' hyperthyroidism and ophthalmopathy. Researchers took RNA transcripts and amplified the TCR beta CDR3 regions from them. TCR CDR3 underwent first-round RT-PCR with the HTBI primer set. MiXCR, applied by TCRdb to the multiplex PCR reads, yields one record per CDR3 protein. Here the sample spans under 450,000 distinct CDR3 sequences, about 18% being singletons. The sequencing sample was made of blood. The receptors come from a woman aged 25-40 years with Graves' hyperthyroidism that later progressed to Graves' ophthalmopathy.

The chain is built from TRBV28 and TRBJ1-5; D unclear. V lost 6 bases, J lost 7 bases, and 16 bases lay in between. The length of the CDR3 is 14 residues. CDR1 is MDHEN and CDR2 is SYDVKM in the germline V gene. Here the CDR3 reads CASSERVRGQPQHF. The DNA for the CDR3 is TGTGCCAGCAGCGAAAGGGTCAGAGGGCAGCCCCAGCATTTT.

This clonotype has at least ten counts. The chain employs TRBV20-1 and TRBJ2-5; no clear D gene. The V end lost 5 bases, the J end lost 3 bases, and 7 bases lay between the germline ends. The CDR3 sequence is 11 residues long. Germline V gene sequence: CDR1 DFQATT, CDR2 SNEGSKA (reference sequence). For the CDR3, the DNA is TGCAGTGCTCGTCCCAAAGAGACCCAGTACTTC. Protein product: CSARPKETQYF.

This clonotype was recorded at least ten times. The CDR3 coding sequence is TGTGCCAGCAGCCAAGCATACGAGCTCCTGTTTTTT. Translating gives CASSQAYELLFF. The chain joins TRBV3-1 to TRBJ1-4; D unresolved. With 1 base removed from V and 14 bases from J, the gap between germline ends came to 11 bases. This CDR3 comprises 12 residues. Germline assignment: CDR1 LGHDT and CDR2 YNNKEL (reference sequence).

This clonotype was counted a few times. The chain couples TRBV5-1 to TRBJ2-1; the match to TRBD2 covers 11 bases. CDR3 size: 22 residues. J lost 4 bases, V lost 5 bases, and 26 bases had no gene match. Per germline, CDR1 SGHRS and CDR2 YFSETQ. This chain's CDR3 is CASRIPTPGLADATRRYNEQFF. DNA for the CDR3: TGCGCCAGCAGGATTCCAACCCCGGGACTAGCGGACGCAACCCGTAGGTACAATGAGCAGTTCTTC.

The chain has TRBV7-2 and TRBJ2-5; D may correspond to TRBD1 or TRBD2 (7 bases each). V gave up 4 bases and J gave up 2 bases, with 17 bases separating them. Per the germline V gene, CDR1 is SGHTA and CDR2 is FQGNSA. The CDR3 has 16 amino acids. CDR3 DNA sequence: TGTGCCAGCAGCTCCCGGGACAGCGGGGCTCAAGAGACCCAGTACTTC. Protein sequence: CASSSRDSGAQETQYF.

The V and J genes are TRBV24-1 and TRBJ2-1, with D maybe TRBD1 (6 bases). Trimming took off 3 bases at V and 7 bases at J, with 15 bases between the two ends. CDR3 length: 15 amino acids. CDR1 and CDR2 (germline): KGHDR, SFDVKD. CDR3 in amino acids: CATSDRIEGVNEQFF. CDR3 coding DNA: TGTGCCACCAGTGATCGCATCGAGGGGGTGAATGAGCAGTTCTTC.

This sequence joins TRBV15 and TRBJ1-2; the D is unclear. Trimming pared 0 bases from V and 4 bases from J, leaving 15 bases between. CDR3 length equals 16 residues. Per the germline V gene, CDR1 is LNHNV and CDR2 is YYDKDF (reference sequence). The CDR3 DNA is TGTGCCACCAGCAGAGAGGAGAACGGTCCCCTCTATGGCTACACCTTC. As protein: CATSREENGPLYGYTF.

The genes are TRBV19 and TRBJ2-5; 11 bases are shared with TRBD2. This CDR3 has 17 amino acids. Per the germline V gene, CDR1 is LNHDA and CDR2 is SQIVND (reference sequence). V lost 3 bases, J lost 7 bases, and 13 bases stayed unmatched. The CDR3 loop reads CASSIIGQLAGVGTQYF. DNA for the CDR3: TGTGCCAGTAGTATCATCGGCCAACTAGCGGGAGTTGGGACCCAGTACTTC.

The table lists this clonotype with a few counts. The chain employs TRBV29-1 and TRBJ2-2; 7 bases match TRBD2. CDR3 length: 12 amino acids. Germline assignment: CDR1 SQVTM and CDR2 ANQGSEA. The V gene end was trimmed by 7 bases and the J gene end by 6 bases; junction bases not matched to a gene: 5. The CDR3 loop reads CSAGEGSGELFF. The DNA of the CDR3 is TGCAGCGCCGGGGAGGGTTCCGGGGAGCTGTTTTTT.

This clonotype was seen only a few times. With a much larger clone just one base away, this may be a read error. J is TRBJ1-1 and V is TRBV11-2; D perhaps matches TRBD1 (6 bases). V was cut by 5 bases and J by 6 bases, with 13 bases left in between. The CDR3 is 13 residues long. The germline gives CDR1 SGHAT, CDR2 FQNNGV. The CDR3: CASSPMTGAEAFF. CDR3 coding DNA: TGTGCCAGCAGCCCAATGACAGGCGCTGAAGCTTTCTTT.

The rearrangement joins TRBV4-1 to TRBJ2-7; no clear D gene. The CDR3 is 14 residues long. CDR1 MGHRA and CDR2 YSYEKL come from the germline V gene. Trimming shortened V by 1 base and J by 3 bases, and 10 bases separated the two germline ends. The CDR3 protein is CASSQGAAGYEQYF. The CDR3 region has the DNA TGCGCCAGCAGCCAAGGGGCAGCCGGCTACGAGCAGTACTTC.

V and J are TRBV7-2 and TRBJ2-1; 16 positions match TRBD2. With 6 bases clipped from V and 9 bases from J, the junction kept 5 bases outside the gene matches. Germline V gives CDR1 SGHTA, CDR2 FQGNSA. The CDR3 totals 15 residues. This CDR3 reads CASRPGLAGGGEQFF. CDR3 DNA sequence: TGTGCCAGCAGGCCGGGACTAGCGGGGGGGGGTGAGCAGTTCTTC.

This clonotype showed up many times. CDR3 DNA sequence: TGTGCCAGCAGCCCCGACAGGGGGACCAATGAGCAGTTCTTC. Translating gives CASSPDRGTNEQFF. The chain uses TRBV4-2 and TRBJ2-1; TRBD1 aligns across 9 bases. The germline V gene has CDR1 LGHNA and CDR2 YNFKEQ. The CDR3 totals 14 residues. With 4 bases clipped from V and 6 bases from J, the junction kept 4 bases outside the gene matches.

This clonotype was seen only a few times. The rearrangement links TRBV19 to TRBJ1-2, with 9 bases identical to TRBD1. V lost 5 bases and J lost 4; bases outside the gene matches: 8. The CDR3 contains 15 residues. Per germline, CDR1 LNHDA and CDR2 SQIVND (reference sequence). The CDR3 nucleotides are TGTGCCAGTAGTCTCCAAGTGGGACAGGGCTATGGCTACACCTTC. Translating it yields CASSLQVGQGYGYTF.

This clonotype was picked up many times. The genes are TRBV2 and TRBJ1-2, with D perhaps matching TRBD1 (6 bases). Per germline, CDR1 SNHLY and CDR2 FYNNEI. This CDR3 is built from 14 residues. V was shortened by 5 bases and J by 4 bases, with 14 bases between the two germline ends. CDR3 sequence: CASSLRTEIYGYTF. The CDR3, as DNA: TGTGCCAGCAGTCTTAGGACAGAGATCTATGGCTACACCTTC.